These T cell receptor beta chains were read from a single sample in a study of blood T cell repertoires in COVID-19. Repertoires were generated with immunoSEQ multiplex PCR, while TCRdb's copy carries only in-frame clones and drops some. The sample yields 190,000 or so clones, about 91% seen once. The sequenced sample was PBMCs or T cells enriched from blood (not recorded which). The receptors here all came from a man younger than 30 with acute COVID-19. CDR3s include the opening cysteine and the closing phenylalanine or tryptophan.

v_call,j_call,cdr3_length,cdr3_aa
TRBV27,TRBJ2-7,15,CASSFGSGTSYEQYF
TRBV27,TRBJ2-7,15,CASSLYVGSGNEQYF
TRBV2,TRBJ2-7,15,CASSGFGGSNYEQYF
TRBV15,TRBJ1-6,14,CATSEGMNNSPLHF
TRBV6-2/TRBV6-3,TRBJ2-7,15,CASSSLTAITYEQYF
TRBV6-1,TRBJ1-1,16,CASSDLSGQGNTEAFF
TRBV2,TRBJ1-3,13,CASTMDMAYTIYF
TRBV28,TRBJ2-7,14,CASTQPGQGYEQYF
TRBV6-5,TRBJ1-6,13,CASRRDSNSPLHF
TRBV28,TRBJ1-5,15,CASNWGDGLNQPQHF
TRBV30,TRBJ1-5,13,CAWSDRVNQPQHF
TRBV4-1,TRBJ1-2,17,CASSQDKEEMGGYGYTF
TRBV28,TRBJ2-5,15,CASSLSPSGGETQYF
TRBV3-1/TRBV3-2,TRBJ2-7,15,CASSHAGNLIYEQYF
TRBV25-1,TRBJ2-2,14,CASRGWFDTGELFF
TRBV29-1,TRBJ1-1,12,CSVGEPNTEAFF
TRBV30,TRBJ1-2,10,CAWRARGYTF
TRBV4-1,TRBJ2-7,16,CASSQDGWTGLYEQYF
TRBV10-3,TRBJ1-5,16,CAISGDSGGSNQPQHF
TRBV27,TRBJ1-2,14,CASSSQGQGYGYTF
TRBV7-2,TRBJ2-4,16,CASSLGFDGRKNIQYF
TRBV4-1,TRBJ1-1,14,CASSQTTLNTEAFF
TRBV7-9,TRBJ2-7,15,CASTSGDGIGYEQYF
TRBV11-3,TRBJ2-7,17,CASSFDDTGLADYEQYF
TRBV9,TRBJ2-3,18,CASSVAPGQGARIDTQYF
TRBV7-9,TRBJ2-7,12,CASSPGSSEQYF
TRBV28,TRBJ1-2,19,CASSPVRTTIWVHDYGYTF
TRBV6-5,TRBJ2-1,15,CASSFGGIGYNEQFF
TRBV28,TRBJ1-2,14,CASSFSRGLLGYTF
TRBV27,TRBJ1-2,13,CASSLSGDYGYTF
TRBV11-3,TRBJ1-5,17,CASSWTGVEGLDQPQHF
TRBV27,TRBJ2-3,19,CASSLDSMLAGVGTDTQYF
TRBV10-1,TRBJ2-5,13,CASSEGAGETQYF
TRBV25-1,TRBJ2-4,17,CASSSARGDLAKNIQYF
TRBV2,TRBJ2-1,15,CASNPLDRGRNEQFF
TRBV3-1/TRBV3-2,TRBJ2-2,17,CASSLRRREAGPGELFF
TRBV28,TRBJ1-6,16,CASSLGGQGVRSPLHF
TRBV11-3,TRBJ2-5,14,CASSSRQLQETQYF
TRBV12-5,TRBJ1-5,15,CASATTGGSNQPQHF
TRBV4-2,TRBJ2-1,17,CASSQDLSSGIDNEQFF
TRBV9,TRBJ2-1,15,CASSETSASYNEQFF
TRBV9,TRBJ2-1,16,CASSVDAASGYNEQFF
TRBV19,TRBJ1-2,13,CASSIQVNYGYTF
TRBV19,TRBJ2-2,13,CASRTGGTGELFF
TRBV7-6,TRBJ2-5,15,CASSPTSGYQETQYF
TRBV6-6,TRBJ1-2,12,CAVSAGARGYTF
TRBV24-1,TRBJ2-2,16,CATSDLGGELTGELFF
TRBV4-1,TRBJ2-2,17,CASSLAIAGLNTGELFF
TRBV3-1/TRBV3-2,TRBJ2-2,13,CASSQSSTGELFF
TRBV7-9,TRBJ2-2,14,CASINSGSTGELFF
TRBV19,TRBJ2-1,15,CASSQTGGSGNEQFF
TRBV7-6,TRBJ2-5,16,CASSLVRLEKLETQYF
TRBV4-1,TRBJ2-1,19,CASSQDRSKGYLSYNEQFF